A selection of T cell receptor beta chains follows, all from one sample in a study of cytomegalovirus exposure and HLA in healthy donors. Produced via immunoSEQ multiplex PCR; TCRdb's table is partial and in-frame only. Among 60,000 to 100,000 clones, more than 60% were seen once, and the ten largest hold around 5.4%. Material for sequencing was PBMCs. Receptor source: a male donor in good health and CMV-seropositive. The CDR3 runs from the conserved cysteine through the conserved F or W. D genes are given only for firm matches. Clone size is shown for a subset of rows, as once, few, many or a class of expanded clone.

cdr3_aa: CSASGQETQYF
cdr3_nt: TGCAGTGCTAGCGGGCAAGAGACCCAGTACTTC
d_call: .
clone_size: .
cdr3_length: 11
v_call: TRBV20-1
j_call: TRBJ2-5

cdr3_aa: CAWTPEGYGYTF
cdr3_nt: TGTGCCTGGACCCCCGAGGGCTATGGCTACACCTTC
d_call: .
clone_size: .
cdr3_length: 12
v_call: TRBV30
j_call: TRBJ1-2

cdr3_aa: CAWSSGDGDEQYF
cdr3_nt: TGTGCCTGGAGTTCAGGGGACGGGGACGAGCAGTACTTC
d_call: .
clone_size: .
cdr3_length: 13
v_call: TRBV30
j_call: TRBJ2-7

cdr3_aa: CASSLGVGLAGPTDTQYF
cdr3_nt: TGTGCCAGCAGCTTAGGAGTTGGACTAGCGGGGCCCACAGATACGCAGTATTTT
d_call: TRBD2
clone_size: .
cdr3_length: 18
v_call: TRBV11-1
j_call: TRBJ2-3

cdr3_aa: CASSFGQGAGEQYF
cdr3_nt: TGTGCCAGCAGCTTCGGACAGGGGGCGGGGGAGCAGTACTTC
d_call: TRBD1
clone_size: .
cdr3_length: 14
v_call: TRBV7-2
j_call: TRBJ2-7

cdr3_aa: CASSPWASGRINEQFF
cdr3_nt: TGTGCCAGTAGTCCTTGGGCTAGCGGGAGAATCAATGAGCAGTTCTTC
d_call: TRBD2
clone_size: .
cdr3_length: 16
v_call: TRBV19
j_call: TRBJ2-1

cdr3_aa: CAATGSSYEQYF
cdr3_nt: TGTGCCGCGACTGGGAGTTCCTACGAGCAGTACTTC
d_call: .
clone_size: few
cdr3_length: 12
v_call: TRBV10-3
j_call: TRBJ2-7

cdr3_aa: CASNSDRRTDTQYF
cdr3_nt: TGTGCCAGCAACTCGGACAGACGCACAGATACGCAGTATTTT
d_call: .
clone_size: .
cdr3_length: 14
v_call: TRBV6-5
j_call: TRBJ2-3

cdr3_aa: CASSLVGQGLEKLFF
cdr3_nt: TGTGCCAGCAGTTTGGTGGGACAGGGGTTAGAAAAACTGTTTTTT
d_call: TRBD1
clone_size: .
cdr3_length: 15
v_call: TRBV28
j_call: TRBJ1-4

cdr3_aa: CASSQVATSGLYTDTQYF
cdr3_nt: TGCGCCAGCAGCCAAGTGGCGACTAGCGGACTTTACACAGATACGCAGTATTTT
d_call: TRBD2
clone_size: .
cdr3_length: 18
v_call: TRBV4-3
j_call: TRBJ2-3